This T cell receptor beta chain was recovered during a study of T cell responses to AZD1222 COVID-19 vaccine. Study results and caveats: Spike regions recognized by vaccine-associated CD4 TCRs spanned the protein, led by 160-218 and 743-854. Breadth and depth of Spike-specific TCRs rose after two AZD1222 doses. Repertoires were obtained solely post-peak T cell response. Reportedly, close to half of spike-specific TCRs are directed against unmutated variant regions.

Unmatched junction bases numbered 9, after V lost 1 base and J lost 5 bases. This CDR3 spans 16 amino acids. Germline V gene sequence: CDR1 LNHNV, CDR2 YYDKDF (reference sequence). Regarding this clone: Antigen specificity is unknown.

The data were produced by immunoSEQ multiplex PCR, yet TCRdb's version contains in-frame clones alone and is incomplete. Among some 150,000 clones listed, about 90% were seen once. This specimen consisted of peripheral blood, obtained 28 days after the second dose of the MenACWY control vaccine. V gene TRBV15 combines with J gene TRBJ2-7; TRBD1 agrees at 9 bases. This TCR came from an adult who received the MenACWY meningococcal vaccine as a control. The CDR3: CATSRGRGQGSNEQYF. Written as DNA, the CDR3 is TGTGCCACCAGCAGAGGACGGGGACAGGGTTCCAACGAGCAGTACTTC.